This T cell receptor beta chain derives from a study of a mutant IDH1 vaccine in newly diagnosed glioma. Overall study context: Earlier care involved radiotherapy, temozolomide, or both, and the majority received both.

A single count supports this clone. The target antigen is unknown. The germline V gene encodes CDR1 SGHTA and CDR2 FQGNSA. The CDR3 has 14 amino acids. V lost 7 bases and J lost 1, with 13 bases in between. Study results and caveats: Induction of immune responses by the vaccine occurred in about 93% of patients. Apparently, pseudoprogression bore no relation to changes among the top peripheral T cell clonotypes.

Clones were read by immunoSEQ multiplex PCR, and TCRdb kept only the in-frame ones, dropping some. Here the sample spans approximately 56,000 clones, almost 65% being singletons. Time point described: week 47, end of study. With topical imiquimod, each dose of the vaccine consisted of 300 ug of mutant IDH1 20-mer peptide. New astrocytomas of WHO grade 3 or 4 that were IDH1-mutant and ATRX-lost were found in the donors. V usage is TRBV7-2 and J usage is TRBJ2-5; D is undetermined. Sequenced material: peripheral blood mononuclear cells (PBMCs), taken from a glioma patient whose treatment included an IDH1 peptide vaccine. The source of this sequence is a man between 35 and 55 years old with glioma. Some clones in this sample may be carry-over from other donors' samples. CDR3 sequence reads: CASNPGVSQETQYF. The CDR3, as DNA: TGTGCCAGCAACCCAGGTGTTTCCCAAGAGACCCAGTACTTC.